These 21 T cell receptor beta chains share one sample of origin, sequenced in a study of blood T cell repertoires in COVID-19. Sequencing was performed with immunoSEQ multiplex PCR; in TCRdb, only in-frame clones are kept and a portion is missing. The table records roughly 45,000 clones, just over 90% of them present only once. Sequencing was carried out using peripheral blood. All receptors come from a man in his 60s with COVID-19, enrolled during active disease.

The CDR3: CASSLVGLAGGHYEQYF. The CDR3 coding sequence is TGTGCCAGCAGCTTAGTTGGGCTAGCGGGGGGGCACTACGAGCAGTACTTC. The genes are TRBV7-8 and TRBJ2-7; 12 bases agree with TRBD2. CDR1 is SGHVS, CDR2 FQNEAQ, per germline. The CDR3 totals 17 residues. With 1 base clipped from V and 3 bases from J, the junction kept 7 bases outside the gene matches. Complete variable domain (other parts from reference TRBV7-8 and TRBJ2-7): GAGVSQSPRYKVAKRGQDVALRCDPISGHVSLFWYQQALGQGPEFLTYFQNEAQLDKSGLPSDRFFAERPEGSVSTLKIQRTQQEDSAVYLCASSLVGLAGGHYEQYFGPGTRLTVT.

This rearrangement joins TRBV29-1 to TRBJ1-1, with a tentative D call TRBD1 (6 bases). The germline V gene has CDR1 SQVTM and CDR2 ANQGSEA. This CDR3 region has 13 residues. V was pared by 5 bases and J by 7 bases, with 17 bases between. The CDR3 sequence: CSVTDSRGFEAFF. The CDR3 bases are TGCAGCGTTACAGACAGCAGGGGTTTTGAAGCTTTCTTT.

This rearrangement joins TRBV5-4 to TRBJ1-5, with 9 bases aligning to TRBD1. The CDR3 sequence is 18 residues long. The germline V gene has CDR1 SGHNT and CDR2 YYREEE (reference sequence). With 3 bases clipped from V and 4 bases from J, the junction kept 14 bases outside the gene matches. Here the CDR3 DNA reads TGTGCCAGCAGCTCCCCCGTGGACAGGGGCCTTCCTAATCAGCCCCAGCATTTT. Its translation: CASSSPVDRGLPNQPQHF. Full variable domain (remainder filled in from reference TRBV5-4 and TRBJ1-5): ETGVTQSPTHLIKTRGQQVTLRCSSQSGHNTVSWYQQALGQGPQFIFQYYREEENGRGNFPPRFSGLQFPNYSSELNVNALELDDSALYLCASSSPVDRGLPNQPQHFGDGTRLSIL.

The rearrangement joins TRBV19 to TRBJ2-1; 10 nucleotides line up with TRBD2. J gave up 9 bases and V 5 bases, and 13 bases lay outside the gene matches. The CDR3 is made up of 16 amino acids. Germline CDR1 LNHDA, CDR2 SQIVND (reference sequence). The CDR3 is CASSFSTGTSAAEQFF. The CDR3 coding sequence is TGTGCCAGTAGTTTTTCCACCGGGACTAGCGCCGCTGAGCAGTTCTTC.

This chain links TRBV12-3 or TRBV12-4 with TRBJ2-7, with no clear D. Trimming took off 2 bases at V and 0 bases at J, with 5 bases between the two ends. This CDR3 is built from 13 residues. The CDR3 DNA follows: TGTGCCAGCAGTTTAAGGAGCTCCTACGAGCAGTACTTC. It translates to CASSLRSSYEQYF.

The chain has TRBV24-1 and TRBJ2-1; 8 bases match TRBD2. The germline CDR1 and CDR2 sequences are KGHDR and SFDVKD. J lost 2 bases, V lost 3 bases, and 2 bases had no gene match. The CDR3 length is 15 residues. DNA of the CDR3: TGTGCCACCAGTGATGCGGGGGGAACCTACAATGAGCAGTTCTTC. Its protein is CATSDAGGTYNEQFF.

The V gene is TRBV7-8, the J gene TRBJ2-1; 10 bases are a match to TRBD2. The CDR3 has 15 amino acids. Germline CDR1 is SGHVS and CDR2 is FQNEAQ. Trimming cost V 4 bases and J 6 bases; bases outside gene matches: 6. CDR3 region: CASSSGTSVVNEQFF. The CDR3 region has the DNA TGTGCCAGCAGCTCGGGGACTAGCGTAGTCAATGAGCAGTTCTTC.

The chain joins TRBV5-1 to TRBJ1-2, with a possible D match to TRBD1 (6 bases). CDR1 is SGHRS, CDR2 YFSETQ, per germline. Trimming pared 4 bases from V and 5 bases from J, leaving 15 bases between. There are 14 residues in the CDR3. CDR3: CASSPGQILYGYTF. The DNA for the CDR3 is TGCGCCAGCAGCCCCGGACAGATCCTTTATGGCTACACCTTC. Combining the CDR3 with reference TRBV5-1 and TRBJ1-2 gives the whole variable domain KAGVTQTPRYLIKTRGQQVTLSCSPISGHRSVSWYQQTPGQGLQFLFEYFSETQRNKGNFPGRFSGRQFSNSRSEMNVSTLELGDSALYLCASSPGQILYGYTFGSGTRLTVV.

V usage is TRBV2 and J usage is TRBJ1-2, with 9 nucleotides matching TRBD1. The germline V gene has CDR1 SNHLY and CDR2 FYNNEI. With 6 bases clipped from V and 5 bases from J, the junction kept 10 bases outside the gene matches. The CDR3 has 15 residues. CDR3 nucleotides: TGTGCCAGCAGAGCCCCGGGGACAGGGACGTATGGCTACACCTTC. The encoded protein is CASRAPGTGTYGYTF. Complete variable domain (other parts from reference TRBV2 and TRBJ1-2): EPEVTQTPSHQVTQMGQEVILRCVPISNHLYFYWYRQILGQKVEFLVSFYNNEISEKSEIFDDQFSVERPDGSNFTLKIRSTKLEDSAMYFCASRAPGTGTYGYTFGSGTRLTVV.

The chain has TRBV11-3 and TRBJ2-1, with D possibly TRBD2 on 6 matching bases. Looked up from germline, CDR1 is SGHNT and CDR2 is YENEEA. CDR3 length equals 18 residues. Trimming shortened V by 5 bases and J by 6 bases, and 26 bases separated the two germline ends. CDR3 sequence: CASSQVGTVNLTCNEQFF. The CDR3 DNA follows: TGTGCCAGCAGCCAAGTGGGGACTGTAAACCTTACGTGCAATGAGCAGTTCTTC.

This clone has only a few counts. J is TRBJ1-3 and V is TRBV6-5; no definite D call. The CDR3 contains 12 residues. From germline, CDR1 is MNHEY and CDR2 SVGAGI. The CDR3 sequence is CALRASGNTIYF. DNA for the CDR3: TGTGCTCTGAGGGCGTCAGGAAACACCATATATTTT.

The CDR3 protein is CASFSGGQGNGYTF. The DNA for the CDR3 is TGTGCCAGCTTCTCAGGGGGACAGGGGAATGGCTACACCTTC. This chain connects TRBV28 to TRBJ1-2; 10 bases match TRBD1. The CDR3 length is 14 residues. Germline assignment: CDR1 MDHEN and CDR2 SYDVKM. Germline trimming cut 8 bases from V and 6 bases from J; bases unmatched to any gene: 9.

V is TRBV6-5 and J is TRBJ1-3, with 7 bases fitting TRBD1. V dropped 10 bases and J dropped 0; count of bases not matched to a gene: 3. Germline CDR1 and CDR2: MNHEY and SVGAGI. This CDR3 region has 13 residues. The CDR3 DNA sequence: TGTGCCACGAAGGGGGCCTCTGGAAACACCATATATTTT. Protein product: CATKGASGNTIYF.

The chain has TRBV5-1 and TRBJ2-1, with 8 bases aligning to TRBD2. The germline V gene encodes CDR1 SGHRS and CDR2 YFSETQ. This CDR3 has 18 residues. The trim removed 7 bases at V and 7 bases at J, leaving 22 bases unmatched. The DNA for the CDR3 is TGCGCCAGCGGATCGAGAGCTGCGGGGGGCCGGTCTGGGAATGAGCAGTTCTTC. It is translated as CASGSRAAGGRSGNEQFF.

The chain employs TRBV19 and TRBJ1-2; 8 positions agree with TRBD1. V trimming: 7 bases; J trimming: 3 bases; junction bases outside the gene matches: 10. This CDR3 has 15 amino acids. Germline V gene lookup returns CDR1 LNHDA and CDR2 SQIVND (reference sequence). The CDR3 region is CASNLGQASHYGYTF. The CDR3 DNA reads TGTGCCAGTAATTTGGGACAGGCTTCACACTATGGCTACACCTTC. Supplemented by reference TRBV19 and TRBJ1-2, the full variable domain reads DGGITQSPKYLFRKEGQNVTLSCEQNLNHDAMYWYRQDPGQGLRLIYYSQIVNDFQKGDIAEGYSVSREKKESFPLTVTSAQKNPTAFYLCASNLGQASHYGYTFGSGTRLTVV.

This chain uses TRBV27 with TRBJ1-6, with 9 positions matching TRBD1. CDR3 size: 18 residues. With 0 bases clipped from V and 9 bases from J, the junction kept 12 bases outside the gene matches. From germline, CDR1 is MNHEY and CDR2 SMNVEV (reference sequence). The CDR3 DNA reads as TGTGCCAGCAGTTTATCTTACAGTGGACAGGGGTTGCTTTCACCCCTCCACTTT. Protein: CASSLSYSGQGLLSPLHF.

The chain links TRBV2 to TRBJ1-1; tentative D call: TRBD1 (5 bases). The CDR3 totals 14 residues. Trimming took off 7 bases at V and 0 bases at J, with 12 bases between the two ends. Germline CDR1 reads SNHLY; CDR2 reads FYNNEI. CDR3 bases: TGTGCCAGCATAAGCAGGGCCCTGAACACTGAAGCTTTCTTT. Translating it yields CASISRALNTEAFF.

This chain uses TRBV4-1 with TRBJ2-1, with TRBD1 matching over 8 bases. From germline, CDR1 is MGHRA and CDR2 YSYEKL. The V and J ends lost 0 bases and 4 bases, in that order; junction bases with no gene match: 5. The CDR3 spans 16 residues. The chain's CDR3 is CASSQEAGQEYNEQFF. The DNA of the CDR3 is TGCGCCAGCAGCCAAGAGGCGGGACAGGAGTACAATGAGCAGTTCTTC.

The chain employs TRBV29-1 and TRBJ2-7; D possibly corresponds to TRBD2 (6 bases). This CDR3 region has 11 residues. Germline assignment: CDR1 SQVTM and CDR2 ANQGSEA. The V end lost 6 bases, the J end lost 9 bases, and 15 bases lay between the germline ends. In DNA form, the CDR3 reads TGCAGCGTCCGGGACTCTATGGGGCAGTACTTC. It translates to CSVRDSMGQYF.

V and J are TRBV19 and TRBJ1-4; TRBD1 agrees at 8 bases. CDR1 LNHDA and CDR2 SQIVND come from the germline V gene (reference sequence). The CDR3 is 16 amino acids. Unmatched junction bases numbered 7, after V lost 5 bases and J lost 2 bases. The CDR3 DNA is TGTGCCAGTAGTGGGTTTGGACAGGGCACTAATGAAAAACTGTTTTTT. It yields the protein CASSGFGQGTNEKLFF.

The chain has TRBV30 and TRBJ2-7; TRBD2 aligns across 7 bases. CDR1 is GTSNPN, CDR2 SVGIG, per germline (reference sequence). The CDR3 extends over 14 amino acids. Germline trimming cut 1 base from V and 2 bases from J; bases unmatched to any gene: 5. CDR3 coding DNA: TGTGCCTGGAGTGGGGGAGGGCCCCCCTACGAGCAGTACTTC. It specifies CAWSGGGPPYEQYF.